Sequencing of this T cell receptor beta chain was carried out in a study of read filtering for tumor transcriptome and immune sequencing. Whole-study context: By R-ISS, stages I, II and III held 8, 16 and 7 patients. Transcriptome libraries were built from DNase-treated RNA.

Trimming removed 4 bases at V and 8 bases at J, with 18 bases between. Germline CDR1 is PRHDT and CDR2 is FYEKMQ (reference sequence). The CDR3 consists of 15 residues. This clonotype showed up many times. Its specificity is not known. Molecular barcoded adaptors covering alpha/delta and beta/gamma chains were used on 400 ng RNA. TCRdb re-called the reads with MiXCR, one entry per CDR3 protein. The repertoire holds 37,000 or so distinct CDR3 sequences, with approximately 14% as singletons. Overall study findings and caveats: IR-seq and RNA-seq agreed better without single-read clonotypes.

Bone marrow was sampled from every patient at the time of active disease. This chain connects TRBV13 to TRBJ2-4; possibly TRBD2 for D (6 bases). The sample was a population of CD138-negative cells sorted from bone marrow. The sequence was collected from a donor at least 40 years old with multiple myeloma. The CDR3 DNA follows: TGTGCCAGCAGCTCCGACAGAACCGGGGAGGACATTCAGTACTTC. Translating gives CASSSDRTGEDIQYF.